The 21 T cell receptor beta chains below come from one sample, sequenced in a study of cytomegalovirus exposure and HLA in healthy donors. PCR was performed using 60 Vbeta and 13 Jbeta primers. TCRdb keeps only in-frame clones here, not all; method: immunoSEQ multiplex PCR. The table lists 100,000 or so clones, around 60% of them singletons. The sequenced sample consisted of PBMCs. All receptors derive from a human donor in good health.

The chain joins TRBV28 to TRBJ1-1; 8 bases match TRBD1. This CDR3 region has 14 residues. The V segment lost 6 bases and the J segment 4 bases; nucleotides outside the gene matches: 7. The V gene's germline CDR1 is MDHEN and CDR2 SYDVKM. The CDR3 nucleotides are TGTGCCAGCAGCTACAGGGGGAGCATCACTGAAGCTTTCTTT. It specifies CASSYRGSITEAFF.

This clone appeared a few times. This rearrangement joins TRBV28 to TRBJ1-1; D unclear. The length of the CDR3 is 13 residues. V lost 5 bases and J 7 bases, leaving 14 bases between the germline ends. Per the germline V gene, CDR1 is MDHEN and CDR2 is SYDVKM. CDR3 in DNA: TGTGCCAGCAGTCCCTCAATTGGCGGTGAAGCTTTCTTT. This codes for CASSPSIGGEAFF.

The CDR3 reads CASRSTPRQDRKDSGNTIYF. In DNA form, the CDR3 reads TGTGCCAGCAGAAGCACCCCGCGACAGGACCGAAAAGACTCTGGAAACACCATATATTTT. V usage is TRBV27 and J usage is TRBJ1-3, with D possibly matching TRBD1 (6 bases). Germline values: CDR1 MNHEY, CDR2 SMNVEV (reference sequence). V dropped 6 bases and J dropped 0 bases, with 27 bases sitting between them. This CDR3 is 20 amino acids long.

The V gene is TRBV10-3, the J gene TRBJ1-4, with unresolved D. Trimming took off 10 bases at V and 0 bases at J, with 6 bases between the two ends. The germline V gene has CDR1 ENHRY and CDR2 SYGVKD. The CDR3 contains 12 residues. The CDR3 sequence is CATGATNEKLFF. In DNA, the CDR3 is TGTGCCACTGGAGCAACTAATGAAAAACTGTTTTTT.

This sequence joins TRBV7-3 and TRBJ1-5, with 10 bases matching TRBD1. The V and J ends lost 3 bases and 6 bases, in that order; junction bases with no gene match: 5. The CDR3 is 15 residues long. Germline CDR1 reads SGHTA; CDR2 reads FQGTGA. CDR3 residues: CASSFDRGLGQPQHF. In nucleotides, the CDR3 is TGTGCCAGCAGCTTCGACAGGGGGCTCGGTCAGCCCCAGCATTTT.

In nucleotides, the CDR3 is TGTGCCAGCAGCTTAGTTGGAGTAGAGAAACTGTTTTTT. Translation gives CASSLVGVEKLFF. The chain recombines TRBV7-9 with TRBJ1-4; unclear D gene. This CDR3 has 13 residues. V lost 1 base and J lost 11, with 11 bases in between. Germline CDR1 and CDR2: SEHNR and FQNEAQ (reference sequence).

The chain uses TRBV9 and TRBJ2-7, with TRBD2 matching 9 bases. In germline, CDR1 is SGDLS, CDR2 YYNGEE. Trimming cost V 0 bases and J 3 bases; bases outside gene matches: 4. CDR3 length: 15 amino acids. CDR3 nucleotide sequence: TGTGCCAGCAGCGTAGGCCCTAGCGGGATCTACGAGCAGTACTTC. Residues: CASSVGPSGIYEQYF.

This clone was recorded only once. The chain couples TRBV5-1 to TRBJ2-5, with 8 bases fitting TRBD1. The closer fit of TRBJ2-7 to the DNA end suggests the J call may be wrong. CDR3 length: 14 residues. Germline V CDR1 and CDR2: SGHRS, YFSETQ. The chain's CDR3 is CASSWDRSSYEQYF. CDR3 coding DNA: TGCGCCAGCAGCTGGGACAGGAGTTCCTACGAGCAGTACTTC.

J is TRBJ2-2 and V is TRBV5-4, with TRBD2 identical over 7 bases. V was pared by 0 bases and J by 2 bases, with 7 bases of the junction left unmatched. Germline CDR1 SGHNT, CDR2 YYREEE (reference sequence). The CDR3 consists of 17 residues. The CDR3 protein is CASSLVGRGSNTGELFF. As DNA, the CDR3 is TGTGCCAGCAGCTTGGTGGGTCGCGGGAGCAACACCGGGGAGCTGTTTTTT.

The chain recombines TRBV4-1 with TRBJ2-7, with TRBD2 matching 7 bases. The CDR3 is 15 amino acids. Per the germline V gene, CDR1 is MGHRA and CDR2 is YSYEKL. V shed 4 bases, J shed 2 bases, and the junction held 8 bases outside the gene matches. The CDR3 DNA follows: TGCGCCAGCAGCCGCAACTGGGACTACACCTACGAGCAGTACTTC. Translating gives CASSRNWDYTYEQYF.

The rearrangement links TRBV7-9 to TRBJ2-1; D is unclear. The CDR3 has 13 amino acids. Germline CDR1 SEHNR, CDR2 FQNEAQ (reference sequence). Trimming shortened V by 4 bases and J by 6 bases, and 10 bases separated the two germline ends. Here the CDR3 reads CASSSLGPNEQFF. Written as DNA, the CDR3 is TGTGCCAGCAGCTCCCTGGGCCCCAATGAGCAGTTCTTC. The entire variable domain, with the rest obtained from reference TRBV7-9 and TRBJ2-1, is as follows: DTGVSQNPRHKITKRGQNVTFRCDPISEHNRLYWYRQTLGQGPEFLTYFQNEAQLEKSRLLSDRFSAERPKGSFSTLEIQRTEQGDSAMYLCASSSLGPNEQFFGPGTRLTVL.

The count of this clone is one. This rearrangement joins TRBV27 to TRBJ2-5, with D unclear. The DNA matches TRBJ2-7 better at its end, which makes the J call doubtful. Germline-derived CDR1 and CDR2 are MNHEY and SMNVEV (reference sequence). The CDR3 consists of 14 residues. The CDR3 nucleotides are TGTGCCAGCAGTCCGTACCTAGTTGGTTACGAGCAGTACTTC. This sequence encodes CASSPYLVGYEQYF.

This clone came up a few times. The chain joins TRBV30 to TRBJ1-5; the match to TRBD1 covers 7 bases. The germline V gene encodes CDR1 GTSNPN and CDR2 SVGIG (reference sequence). CDR3 length: 15 amino acids. V shed 0 bases and J 6 bases; nucleotides not matched to a gene: 8. This chain's CDR3 is CAWSVGQVPGQPQHF. Here the CDR3 DNA reads TGTGCCTGGAGTGTTGGACAGGTACCAGGTCAGCCCCAGCATTTT. The variable domain in full, completed from reference TRBV30 and TRBJ1-5, reads SQTIHQWPATLVQPVGSPLSLECTVEGTSNPNLYWYRQAAGRGLQLLFYSVGIGQISSEVPQNLSASRPQDRQFILSSKKLLLSDSGFYLCAWSVGQVPGQPQHFGDGTRLSIL.

V and J are TRBV19 and TRBJ1-2, with 8 bases aligning to TRBD1. This CDR3 spans 15 amino acids. Germline CDR1 is LNHDA and CDR2 is SQIVND (reference sequence). J lost 0 bases, V lost 3 bases, and 3 bases had no gene match. The DNA of the CDR3 is TGTGCCAGTAGTATTGGGACAGGAGCTAACTATGGCTACACCTTC. As protein: CASSIGTGANYGYTF. The full variable domain, in which reference TRBV19 and TRBJ1-2 provide the parts outside the CDR3, is DGGITQSPKYLFRKEGQNVTLSCEQNLNHDAMYWYRQDPGQGLRLIYYSQIVNDFQKGDIAEGYSVSREKKESFPLTVTSAQKNPTAFYLCASSIGTGANYGYTFGSGTRLTVV.

The chain recombines TRBV2 with TRBJ2-7; D is perhaps TRBD2 (6 bases). In germline, CDR1 is SNHLY, CDR2 FYNNEI. V was pared by 6 bases and J by 5 bases, with 17 bases between. This CDR3 is built from 14 residues. The CDR3 region is CASRTGTDPNEQYF. The CDR3 bases are TGTGCCAGCAGGACCGGGACTGACCCTAACGAGCAGTACTTC.

The rearrangement links TRBV10-2 to TRBJ2-7, with 7 bases lining up with TRBD2. The CDR3 consists of 16 residues. With V trimmed by 3 bases and J by 2 bases, 10 bases remained unmatched. Germline-derived CDR1 and CDR2 are WSHSY and SAAADI. CDR3: CASSDYIAGFTYEQYF. CDR3 coding DNA: TGCGCCAGCAGTGATTACATAGCGGGTTTCACCTACGAGCAGTACTTC.

This chain joins TRBV4-1 and TRBJ2-3; a weak D match, TRBD1 (6 bases). V lost 0 bases to trimming and J lost 0 bases, with 19 bases between them. Per germline, CDR1 MGHRA and CDR2 YSYEKL. The CDR3 consists of 19 residues. CDR3 coding DNA: TGCGCCAGCAGCCAAGAGGGTATGGGGGCGAGGGGTAGCACAGATACGCAGTATTTT. It codes for CASSQEGMGARGSTDTQYF.

This sequence joins TRBV27 and TRBJ2-5; 7 nucleotides match TRBD1. The length of the CDR3 is 14 residues. The germline V gene has CDR1 MNHEY and CDR2 SMNVEV (reference sequence). Unmatched junction bases numbered 12, after V lost 5 bases and J lost 9 bases. The DNA for the CDR3 is TGTGCCAGCAGTCCCCGGACAGGCCTGGGGGCCCAGTACTTC. This gives the protein CASSPRTGLGAQYF.

The CDR3 nucleotides are TGTGCCTGGAGTGTAATCGGGATTACCGGGGAGCTGTTTTTT. It translates to CAWSVIGITGELFF. This sequence joins TRBV30 and TRBJ2-2; tentatively, D is TRBD2 (5 bases). Per the germline V gene, CDR1 is GTSNPN and CDR2 is SVGIG (reference sequence). The CDR3 sequence is 14 residues long. The V gene lost 0 bases and the J gene lost 5 bases, with 10 bases spanning the gap.

The gene calls are TRBV7-7 and TRBJ2-1; TRBD2 matches 13 bases. The CDR3 is made up of 16 amino acids. V lost 1 base, J lost 7 bases, and 4 bases stayed unmatched. Germline loops: CDR1 SSHAT, CDR2 FNYEAQ (reference sequence). CDR3 amino acids: CASSLGGLAGLNEQFF. In DNA form, the CDR3 reads TGTGCCAGCAGCTTAGGGGGACTAGCGGGACTTAATGAGCAGTTCTTC.

The chain couples TRBV5-4 to TRBJ2-1, with 14 bases that match TRBD2. The CDR3 has 15 amino acids. J lost 8 bases, V lost 4 bases, and 5 bases had no gene match. CDR1 is SGHNT, CDR2 YYREEE, per germline (reference sequence). In DNA form, the CDR3 reads TGTGCCAGCAGCGAGGGACTAGCGGGAGCGGATGAGCAGTTCTTC. Amino acids: CASSEGLAGADEQFF.